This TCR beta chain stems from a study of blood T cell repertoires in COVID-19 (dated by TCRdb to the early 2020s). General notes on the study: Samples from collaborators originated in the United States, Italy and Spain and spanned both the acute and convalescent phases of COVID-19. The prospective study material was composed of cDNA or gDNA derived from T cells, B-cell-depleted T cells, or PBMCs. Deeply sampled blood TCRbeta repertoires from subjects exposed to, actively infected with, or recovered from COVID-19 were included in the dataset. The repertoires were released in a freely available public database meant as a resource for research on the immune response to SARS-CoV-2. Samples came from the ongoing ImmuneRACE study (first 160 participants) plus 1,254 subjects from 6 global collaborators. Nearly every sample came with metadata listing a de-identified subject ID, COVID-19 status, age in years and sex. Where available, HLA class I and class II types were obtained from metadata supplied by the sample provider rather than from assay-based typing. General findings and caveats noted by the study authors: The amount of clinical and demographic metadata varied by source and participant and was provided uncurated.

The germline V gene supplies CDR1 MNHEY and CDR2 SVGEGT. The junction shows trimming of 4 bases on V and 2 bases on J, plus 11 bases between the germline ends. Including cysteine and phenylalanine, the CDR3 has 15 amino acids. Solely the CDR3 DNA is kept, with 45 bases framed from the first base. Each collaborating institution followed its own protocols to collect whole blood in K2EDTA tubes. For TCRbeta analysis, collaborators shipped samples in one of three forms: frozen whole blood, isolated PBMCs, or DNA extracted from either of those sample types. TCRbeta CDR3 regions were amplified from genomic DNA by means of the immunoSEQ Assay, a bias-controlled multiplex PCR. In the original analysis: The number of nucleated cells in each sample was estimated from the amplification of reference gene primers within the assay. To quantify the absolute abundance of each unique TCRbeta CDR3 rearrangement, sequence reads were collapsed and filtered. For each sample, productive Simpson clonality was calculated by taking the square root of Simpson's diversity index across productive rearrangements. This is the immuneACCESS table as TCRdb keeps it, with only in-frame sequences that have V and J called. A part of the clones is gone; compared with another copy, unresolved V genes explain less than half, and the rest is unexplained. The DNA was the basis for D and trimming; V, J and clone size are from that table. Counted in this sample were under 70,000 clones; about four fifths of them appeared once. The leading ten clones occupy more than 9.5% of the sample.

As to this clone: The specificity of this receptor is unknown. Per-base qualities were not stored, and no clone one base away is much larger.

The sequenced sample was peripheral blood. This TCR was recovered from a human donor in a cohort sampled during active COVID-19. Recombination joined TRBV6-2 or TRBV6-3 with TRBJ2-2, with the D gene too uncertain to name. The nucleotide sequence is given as TGTGCCAGCAGTTCCGGTGAAGTTAACACCGGGGAGCTGTTTTTT. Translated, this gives CASSSGEVNTGELFF.